This entry features one T cell receptor beta chain sequence. This sample was taken from a study of technical replicates of blood from several donors. The CDR3 contains 14 residues. V was cut by 3 bases and J by 5 bases, with 13 bases left in between. The germline V gene encodes CDR1 SGHAT and CDR2 FQNNGV. Data came from immunoSEQ multiplex PCR; TCRdb stores just in-frame clones and leaves some out. The sample carries 67,000 or so clones, roughly 92% recorded once. The rearrangement joins TRBV11-2 to TRBJ2-5, with a weak D call TRBD2 (5 bases). The sample was T cells isolated from PBMCs. The clonotype originates from a human donor in good health. The CDR3 loop reads CASSFTSLGETQYF. The CDR3 DNA follows: TGTGCCAGCAGCTTTACTAGTTTAGGGGAGACCCAGTACTTC.